A single sample is the source of the 23 T cell receptor beta chains below, sequenced in a study of T cell changes during pregnancy in multiple sclerosis. Assay used: immunoSEQ multiplex PCR; TCRdb lists only in-frame clones, some missing. The sample has some 51,000 clones, about 93% seen once. The specimen was CD4+ T cells from peripheral blood mononuclear cells, collected in the first trimester of pregnancy. These receptor sequences come from a female donor with multiple sclerosis, enrolled in a pregnancy study.

This chain links TRBV11-1 with TRBJ1-4, with D perhaps TRBD1 (6 bases). The CDR3 has 16 residues. V dropped 4 bases and J dropped 5 bases, with 17 bases sitting between them. Germline V gene data show CDR1 as SGHAT and CDR2 as FQDESV (reference sequence). The chain's CDR3 is CASSWTDTGVNEKLFF. CDR3 DNA sequence: TGTGCCAGCAGCTGGACAGATACTGGAGTGAATGAAAAACTGTTTTTT.

The chain employs TRBV28 and TRBJ1-4; tentatively, D is TRBD1 (5 bases). The germline gives CDR1 MDHEN, CDR2 SYDVKM. V was clipped by 2 bases and J by 0 bases, with 7 bases between them. The CDR3 runs 15 residues. CDR3 nucleotide sequence: TGTGCCAGCAGTTTAACAGGCGCAACTAATGAAAAACTGTTTTTT. Amino acids: CASSLTGATNEKLFF.

To note about this clone: One junction end does not reproduce the germline sequence, and a read error may be involved. This sequence joins TRBV19 and TRBJ1-1; TRBD1 matches at 9 bases. The V gene's germline CDR1 is LNHDA and CDR2 SQIVND (reference sequence). The CDR3 totals 12 residues. DNA for the CDR3: TGTGCCAGTAGCCGGGACAGGGACTCAATTTTGTTT. It specifies CASSRDRDSILF.

About this clone: Relative to the germline gene, one junction end is altered; a read error may explain this. The chain joins TRBV7-9 to TRBJ1-6; 10 bases agree with TRBD1. In germline, CDR1 is SEHNR, CDR2 FQNEAQ (reference sequence). The CDR3 consists of 13 residues. CDR3 sequence reads: CASSSQATGGTVF. In DNA, the CDR3 is TGTGCCAGCAGCTCCCAGGCGACAGGGGGCACCGTGTTC. The whole variable domain, remainder taken from reference TRBV7-9 and TRBJ1-6, is DTGVSQNPRHKITKRGQNVTFRCDPISEHNRLYWYRQTLGQGPEFLTYFQNEAQLEKSRLLSDRFSAERPKGSFSTLEIQRTEQGDSAMYLCASSSQATGGTVFGNGTRLTVT.

The rearrangement links TRBV18 to TRBJ2-7; the match to TRBD2 covers 9 bases. The CDR3 is made up of 15 amino acids. V gave up 6 bases and J gave up 6 bases; unmatched junction bases: 12. CDR1 KGHSH and CDR2 LQKENI come from the germline V gene. CDR3 bases: TGTGCCAGCTCGGGCGGGGGGGCGCAAGGTGGCGAGCAGTACTTC. This codes for CASSGGGAQGGEQYF.

The V and J genes are TRBV11-2 and TRBJ1-1; possible D gene TRBD1, 5 bases. This CDR3 spans 14 amino acids. CDR1 is SGHAT and CDR2 is FQNNGV in the germline V gene. The V end was cut by 5 bases, the J end by 11 bases, with 21 bases between. CDR3 in amino acids: CASSLSGEVQRAFF. The CDR3 DNA reads as TGTGCCAGCAGCCTATCGGGGGAAGTCCAAAGGGCTTTCTTT.

J is TRBJ1-1 and V is TRBV19; 7 bases agree with TRBD1. The CDR3 covers 15 residues. The germline CDR1 and CDR2 sequences are LNHDA and SQIVND (reference sequence). Losses at the gene ends were 6 bases for V and 5 bases for J; bases not matched to a gene: 12. The CDR3 loop reads CASSPPRQGVTEAFF. CDR3 sequence (DNA): TGTGCCAGTAGCCCCCCTAGACAGGGAGTTACTGAAGCTTTCTTT. Full variable domain (outside the CDR3, taken from reference TRBV19 and TRBJ1-1): DGGITQSPKYLFRKEGQNVTLSCEQNLNHDAMYWYRQDPGQGLRLIYYSQIVNDFQKGDIAEGYSVSREKKESFPLTVTSAQKNPTAFYLCASSPPRQGVTEAFFGQGTRLTVV.

On this clone: At one of its ends the junction is not consistent with the germline gene, which may arise from a read error. This chain links TRBV6-6 with TRBJ1-5, with a tentative D call TRBD1 (6 bases). The CDR3 covers 14 residues. CDR1 is MNHNY, CDR2 SVGAGI, per germline (reference sequence). The CDR3 nucleotides are TGTGCCAGCAGCGCCCGGGACATCAGTCAGGCCCAGCATTTT. Residues: CASSARDISQAQHF.

About this clone: Other nucleotide sequences from this sample produce the same CDR3. This chain connects TRBV10-2 to TRBJ2-1, with D uncertain. V lost 5 bases to trimming and J lost 8 bases, with 13 bases between them. CDR1 WSHSY and CDR2 SAAADI come from the germline V gene. The CDR3 contains 13 residues. CDR3 amino acids: CASSLSLADEQFF. The CDR3 nucleotides read TGCGCCAGCAGTCTATCTCTGGCGGATGAGCAGTTCTTC.

J is TRBJ1-2 and V is TRBV27, with D perhaps TRBD1 (5 bases). CDR1 MNHEY and CDR2 SMNVEV come from the germline V gene (reference sequence). Trimming cost V 0 bases and J 4 bases, with 15 bases left between them. The CDR3 is made up of 16 amino acids. CDR3 nucleotides: TGTGCCAGCAGTTTATCGTACGCGCGGGACTTCTATGGCTACACCTTC. Translating it yields CASSLSYARDFYGYTF.

The chain employs TRBV7-2 and TRBJ1-2, with 9 bases identical to TRBD1. Germline-derived CDR1 and CDR2 are SGHTA and FQGNSA. The CDR3 length is 14 residues. Losses at the gene ends were 4 bases for V and 7 bases for J; bases not matched to a gene: 7. CDR3 DNA: TGTGCCAGCAGCTCCCGACAGGGGGTGGGTGGCTACACCTTC. This encodes CASSSRQGVGGYTF. Variable domain in full (rest from reference TRBV7-2 and TRBJ1-2): GAGVSQSPSNKVTEKGKDVELRCDPISGHTALYWYRQSLGQGLEFLIYFQGNSAPDKSGLPSDRFSAERTGGSVSTLTIQRTQQEDSAVYLCASSSRQGVGGYTFGSGTRLTVV.

The chain has TRBV10-3 and TRBJ1-1; 12 positions match TRBD1. The CDR3 runs 17 residues. Losses at the gene ends were 4 bases for V and 1 base for J; bases not matched to a gene: 7. Per germline, CDR1 ENHRY and CDR2 SYGVKD. CDR3 residues: CAISGGQGAIGNTEAFF. As DNA, the CDR3 is TGTGCCATCAGTGGGGGACAGGGGGCTATCGGGAACACTGAAGCTTTCTTT.

V and J are TRBV19 and TRBJ1-6; D is possibly TRBD1 (6 bases). V lost 1 base and J lost 10, with 14 bases in between. Looked up from germline, CDR1 is LNHDA and CDR2 is SQIVND (reference sequence). The CDR3 has 15 residues. The CDR3 protein is CASSIADSLGSPLHF. The DNA of the CDR3 is TGTGCCAGTAGTATAGCGGACAGCCTGGGGTCACCCCTCCACTTT.

The chain carries TRBV19 and TRBJ2-3; D not certain. The length of the CDR3 is 16 residues. V was shortened by 3 bases and J by 0 bases, with 13 bases between the two germline ends. Germline V gene lookup returns CDR1 LNHDA and CDR2 SQIVND (reference sequence). The CDR3 nucleotides are TGTGCCAGTAGTATCTTTCTGTCTTCTAGCACAGATACGCAGTATTTT. Protein sequence: CASSIFLSSSTDTQYF.

The gene calls are TRBV11-3 and TRBJ2-3; D not resolved. V lost 6 bases and J lost 1, with 8 bases in between. The CDR3 consists of 13 residues. In germline, CDR1 is SGHNT, CDR2 YENEEA. The CDR3 sequence is CASRSTGTDTQYF. As DNA, the CDR3 is TGTGCCAGCAGATCGACTGGCACAGATACGCAGTATTTT.

The genes are TRBV7-2 and TRBJ2-7, with 12 nucleotides matching TRBD2. Looked up from germline, CDR1 is SGHTA and CDR2 is FQGNSA. This CDR3 has 14 amino acids. V lost 4 bases to trimming and J lost 7 bases; unmatched junction nucleotides: 5. The CDR3 here is CASSSGLAGGEQYF. DNA for the CDR3: TGTGCCAGCAGCTCTGGGCTAGCGGGGGGGGAGCAGTACTTC.

V usage is TRBV6-6 and J usage is TRBJ2-3; tentative D call: TRBD2 (7 bases). Germline CDR1 reads MNHNY; CDR2 reads SVGAGI (reference sequence). Trimming removed 2 bases at V and 8 bases at J, with 14 bases between. This CDR3 contains 14 residues. The CDR3 nucleotides read TGTGCCAGCAGTTACCACAGGGAGGGGATTACGCAGTATTTT. Encoded protein: CASSYHREGITQYF.

The CDR3 spells CASAGGTRNTIYF. DNA for the CDR3: TGTGCCAGCGCGGGCGGAACTAGAAACACCATATATTTT. V usage is TRBV18 and J usage is TRBJ1-3; D remains unclear. Trimming took 8 bases from V and 5 from J, leaving 13 bases between them. Germline CDR1 is KGHSH and CDR2 is LQKENI. The CDR3 covers 13 residues.

The chain uses TRBV18 and TRBJ2-5, with D uncertain. Per germline, CDR1 KGHSH and CDR2 LQKENI. Trimming took 4 bases from V and 3 from J, leaving 3 bases between them. CDR3 size: 11 residues. CDR3 residues: CASSLKETQYF. DNA for the CDR3: TGTGCCAGCTCACTTAAAGAGACCCAGTACTTC. Using reference TRBV18 and TRBJ2-5 for the parts outside the CDR3, the full variable domain is NAGVMQNPRHLVRRRGQEARLRCSPMKGHSHVYWYRQLPEEGLKFMVYLQKENIIDESGMPKERFSAEFPKEGPSILRIQQVVRGDSAAYFCASSLKETQYFGPGTRLLVL.

The chain combines TRBV5-1 with TRBJ2-5; 10 nucleotides agree with TRBD2. The CDR3 is made up of 17 amino acids. The J segment lost 3 bases and the V segment lost 0 bases, leaving 8 bases of the junction unmatched. The germline gives CDR1 SGHRS, CDR2 YFSETQ. CDR3 protein: CASSLGGAGGPEETQYF. The CDR3 bases are TGCGCCAGCAGCTTGGGAGGAGCGGGGGGGCCTGAAGAGACCCAGTACTTC.

V is TRBV5-1 and J is TRBJ2-2; no reliable D call. CDR3 length equals 14 residues. CDR1 and CDR2 from the germline V gene are SGHRS and YFSETQ. Trimming left V 2 bases short and J 3 bases short, with 8 bases between. The CDR3 nucleotides read TGCGCCAGCAGCTTCAGGTCCGACACCGGGGAGCTGTTTTTT. This sequence encodes CASSFRSDTGELFF.

The chain carries TRBV19 and TRBJ1-1, with 7 bases identical to TRBD1. From germline, CDR1 is LNHDA and CDR2 SQIVND (reference sequence). The CDR3 is made up of 15 amino acids. V was clipped by 6 bases and J by 5 bases; unmatched bases: 12. The CDR3 sequence is CASSLGDRVRTEAFF. DNA for the CDR3: TGTGCCAGTAGCCTCGGAGACAGGGTCCGAACTGAAGCTTTCTTT.

The chain links TRBV10-3 to TRBJ1-1, with 7 positions matching TRBD1. V was clipped by 10 bases and J by 2 bases; unmatched bases: 10. Germline lookup yields CDR1 ENHRY and CDR2 SYGVKD. The CDR3 has 14 residues. The CDR3 is CATWGDSRNTEAFF. The CDR3 nucleotides are TGTGCCACATGGGGGGACAGCCGTAACACTGAAGCTTTCTTT.